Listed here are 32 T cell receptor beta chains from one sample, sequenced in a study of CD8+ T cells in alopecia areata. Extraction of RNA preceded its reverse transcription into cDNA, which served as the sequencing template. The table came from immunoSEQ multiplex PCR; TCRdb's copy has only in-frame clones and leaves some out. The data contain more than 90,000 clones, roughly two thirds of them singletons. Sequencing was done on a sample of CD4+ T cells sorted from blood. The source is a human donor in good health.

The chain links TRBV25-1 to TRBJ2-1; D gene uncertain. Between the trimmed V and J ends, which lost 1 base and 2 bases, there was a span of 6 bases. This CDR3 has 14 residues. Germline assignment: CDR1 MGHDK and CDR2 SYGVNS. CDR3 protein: CASSESRPYNEQFF. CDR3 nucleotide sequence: TGTGCCAGCAGTGAATCGAGGCCCTACAATGAGCAGTTCTTC.

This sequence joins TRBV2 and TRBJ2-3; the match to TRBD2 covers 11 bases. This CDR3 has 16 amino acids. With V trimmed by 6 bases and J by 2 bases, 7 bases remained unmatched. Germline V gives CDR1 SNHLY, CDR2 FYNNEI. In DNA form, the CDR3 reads TGTGCCAGCAGAACTAGCGGGGGCCGTTCCACAGATACGCAGTATTTT. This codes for CASRTSGGRSTDTQYF.

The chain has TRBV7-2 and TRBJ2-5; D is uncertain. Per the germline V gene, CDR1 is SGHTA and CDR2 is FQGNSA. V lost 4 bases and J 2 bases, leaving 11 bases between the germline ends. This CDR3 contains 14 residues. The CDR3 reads CASSSSRAQETQYF. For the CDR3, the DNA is TGTGCCAGCAGCTCCTCACGGGCACAAGAGACCCAGTACTTC. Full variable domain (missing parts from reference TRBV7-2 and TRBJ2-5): GAGVSQSPSNKVTEKGKDVELRCDPISGHTALYWYRQSLGQGLEFLIYFQGNSAPDKSGLPSDRFSAERTGGSVSTLTIQRTQQEDSAVYLCASSSSRAQETQYFGPGTRLLVL.

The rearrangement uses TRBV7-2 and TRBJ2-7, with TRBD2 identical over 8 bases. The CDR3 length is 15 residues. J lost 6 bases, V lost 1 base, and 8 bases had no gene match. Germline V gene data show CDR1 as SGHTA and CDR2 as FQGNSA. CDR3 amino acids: CASSLEVRGVGEQYF. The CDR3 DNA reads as TGTGCCAGCAGCTTAGAGGTGCGGGGGGTGGGCGAGCAGTACTTC. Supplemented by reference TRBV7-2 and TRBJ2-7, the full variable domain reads GAGVSQSPSNKVTEKGKDVELRCDPISGHTALYWYRQSLGQGLEFLIYFQGNSAPDKSGLPSDRFSAERTGGSVSTLTIQRTQQEDSAVYLCASSLEVRGVGEQYFGPGTRLTVT.

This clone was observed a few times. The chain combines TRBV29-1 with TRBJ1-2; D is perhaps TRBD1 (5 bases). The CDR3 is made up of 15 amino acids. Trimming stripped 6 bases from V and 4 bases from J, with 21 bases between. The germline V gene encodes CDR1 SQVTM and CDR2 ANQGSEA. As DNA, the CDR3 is TGCAGCGTACCGTCCGGGGGGGGAGCCGTCTATGGCTACACCTTC. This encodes CSVPSGGGAVYGYTF.

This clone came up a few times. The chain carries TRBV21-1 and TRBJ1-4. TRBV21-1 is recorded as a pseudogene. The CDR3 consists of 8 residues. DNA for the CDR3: TGTGCCACCCGTCGGCTGTTTTTT. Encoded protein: CATRRLFF.

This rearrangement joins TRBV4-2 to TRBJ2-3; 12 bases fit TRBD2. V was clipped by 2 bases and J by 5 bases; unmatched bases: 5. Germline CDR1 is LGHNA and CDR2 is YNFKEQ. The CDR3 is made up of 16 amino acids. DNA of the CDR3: TGTGCCAGCAGCCAACCCCTAGCGGGGGGGCAAGATACGCAGTATTTT. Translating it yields CASSQPLAGGQDTQYF.

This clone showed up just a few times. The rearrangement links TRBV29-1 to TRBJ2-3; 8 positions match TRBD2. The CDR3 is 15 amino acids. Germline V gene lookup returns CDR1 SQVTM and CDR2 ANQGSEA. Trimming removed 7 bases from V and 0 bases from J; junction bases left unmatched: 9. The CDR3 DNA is TGCAGCGCCTCGGGAGGGAGATCTAGCACAGATACGCAGTATTTT. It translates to CSASGGRSSTDTQYF.

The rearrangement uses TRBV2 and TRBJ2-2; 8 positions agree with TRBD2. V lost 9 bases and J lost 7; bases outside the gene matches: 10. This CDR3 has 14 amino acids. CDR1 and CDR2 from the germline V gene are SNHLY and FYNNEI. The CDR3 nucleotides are TGTGCCAGTGGAGGGGTAGCGGGGTTCGGGGAGCTGTTTTTT. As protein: CASGGVAGFGELFF.

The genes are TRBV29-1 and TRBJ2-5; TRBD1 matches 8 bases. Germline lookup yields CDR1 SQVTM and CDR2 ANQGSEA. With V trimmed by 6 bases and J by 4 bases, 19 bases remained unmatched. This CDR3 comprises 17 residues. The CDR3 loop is CSVIPPGQDFEGETQYF. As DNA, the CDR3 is TGCAGCGTGATACCGCCGGGACAGGACTTCGAGGGAGAGACCCAGTACTTC.

CDR3 in DNA: TGTGCCAGCAGCTTGGTCGGGACCATCCATGAGCAGTTCTTC. Its translation: CASSLVGTIHEQFF. The chain recombines TRBV5-4 with TRBJ2-1, with D perhaps TRBD1 or TRBD2 (5 bases each). Per germline, CDR1 SGHNT and CDR2 YYREEE (reference sequence). Deletions cut 0 bases from V and 8 bases from J, with 12 bases between. The CDR3 is 14 residues long.

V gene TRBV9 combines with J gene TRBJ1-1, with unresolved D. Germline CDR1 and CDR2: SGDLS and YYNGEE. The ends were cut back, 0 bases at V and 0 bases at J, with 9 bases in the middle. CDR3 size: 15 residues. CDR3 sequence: CASSVGPQMNTEAFF. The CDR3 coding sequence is TGTGCCAGCAGCGTAGGGCCCCAGATGAACACTGAAGCTTTCTTT. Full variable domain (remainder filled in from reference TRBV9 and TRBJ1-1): DSGVTQTPKHLITATGQRVTLRCSPRSGDLSVYWYQQSLDQGLQFLIQYYNGEERAKGNILERFSAQQFPDLHSELNLSSLELGDSALYFCASSVGPQMNTEAFFGQGTRLTVV.

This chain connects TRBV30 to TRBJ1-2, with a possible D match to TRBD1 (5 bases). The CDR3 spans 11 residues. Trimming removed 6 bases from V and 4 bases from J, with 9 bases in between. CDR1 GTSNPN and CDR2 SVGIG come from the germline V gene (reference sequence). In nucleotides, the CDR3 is TGTGCCTGCTCCGGGGGCTATGGCTACACCTTC. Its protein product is CACSGGYGYTF.

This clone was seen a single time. CDR3 sequence (DNA): TGTGCCAGCAGTTGGACAGGGGGTGGAGATACGCAGTATTTT. Amino acid sequence: CASSWTGGGDTQYF. The J gene is TRBJ2-3, the V gene TRBV6-6, with 10 bases aligning to TRBD1. The J segment lost 5 bases and the V segment lost 4 bases, leaving 3 bases of the junction unmatched. The CDR3 sequence is 14 residues long. Germline V CDR1 and CDR2: MNHNY, SVGAGI (reference sequence).

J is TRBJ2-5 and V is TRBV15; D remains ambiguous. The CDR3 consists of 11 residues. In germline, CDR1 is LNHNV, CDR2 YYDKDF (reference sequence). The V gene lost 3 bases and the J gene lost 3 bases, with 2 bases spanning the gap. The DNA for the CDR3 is TGTGCCACCAGCAGGGAAGAGACCCAGTACTTC. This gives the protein CATSREETQYF. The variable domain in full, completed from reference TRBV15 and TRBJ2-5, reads DAMVIQNPRYQVTQFGKPVTLSCSQTLNHNVMYWYQQKSSQAPKLLFHYYDKDFNNEADTPDNFQSRRPNTSFCFLDIRSPGLGDTAMYLCATSREETQYFGPGTRLLVL.

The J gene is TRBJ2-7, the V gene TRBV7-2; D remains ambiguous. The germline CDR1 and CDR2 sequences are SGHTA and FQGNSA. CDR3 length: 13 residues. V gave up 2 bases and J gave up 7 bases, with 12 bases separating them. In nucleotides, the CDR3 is TGTGCCAGCAGCTTAAGGGCGCTGGGGGAGCAGTACTTC. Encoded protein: CASSLRALGEQYF. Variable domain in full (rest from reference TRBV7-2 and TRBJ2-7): GAGVSQSPSNKVTEKGKDVELRCDPISGHTALYWYRQSLGQGLEFLIYFQGNSAPDKSGLPSDRFSAERTGGSVSTLTIQRTQQEDSAVYLCASSLRALGEQYFGPGTRLTVT.

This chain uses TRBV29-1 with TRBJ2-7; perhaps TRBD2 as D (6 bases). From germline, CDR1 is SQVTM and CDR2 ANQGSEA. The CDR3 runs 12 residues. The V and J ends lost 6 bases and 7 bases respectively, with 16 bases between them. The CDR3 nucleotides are TGCAGCGTGGGTATAATACGGGGGGAGCAGTACTTC. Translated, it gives CSVGIIRGEQYF.

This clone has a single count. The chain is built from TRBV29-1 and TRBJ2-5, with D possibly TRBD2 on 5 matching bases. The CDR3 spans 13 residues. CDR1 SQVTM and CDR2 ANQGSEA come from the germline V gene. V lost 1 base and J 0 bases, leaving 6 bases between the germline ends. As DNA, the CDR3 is TGCAGCGTTGAAGGGACTCACCAAGAGACCCAGTACTTC. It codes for CSVEGTHQETQYF.

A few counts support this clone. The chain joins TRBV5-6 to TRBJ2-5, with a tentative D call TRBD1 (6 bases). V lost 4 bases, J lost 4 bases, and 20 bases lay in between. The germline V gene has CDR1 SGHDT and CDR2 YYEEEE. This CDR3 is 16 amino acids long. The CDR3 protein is CASSTNRVSVRETQYF. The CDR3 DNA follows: TGTGCCAGCAGCACTAACAGGGTCTCGGTGAGAGAGACCCAGTACTTC.

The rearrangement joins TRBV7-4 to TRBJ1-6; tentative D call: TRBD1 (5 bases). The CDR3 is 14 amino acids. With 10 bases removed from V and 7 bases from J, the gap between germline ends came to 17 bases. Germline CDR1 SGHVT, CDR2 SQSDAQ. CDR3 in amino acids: CAITRDDENSPLHF. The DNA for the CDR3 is TGTGCCATCACCAGGGACGACGAGAATTCACCCCTCCACTTT.

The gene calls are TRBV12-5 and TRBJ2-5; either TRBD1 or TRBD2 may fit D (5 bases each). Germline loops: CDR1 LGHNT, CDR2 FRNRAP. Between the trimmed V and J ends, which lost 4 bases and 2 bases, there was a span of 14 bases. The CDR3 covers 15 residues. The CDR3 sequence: CASGSRGAPQETQYF. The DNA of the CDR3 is TGTGCTAGTGGTTCGCGAGGGGCCCCGCAAGAGACCCAGTACTTC.

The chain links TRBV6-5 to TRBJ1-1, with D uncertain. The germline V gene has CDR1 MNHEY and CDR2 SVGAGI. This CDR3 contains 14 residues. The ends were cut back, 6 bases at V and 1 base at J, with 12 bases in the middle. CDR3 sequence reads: CASSRGRANTEAFF. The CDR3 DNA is TGTGCCAGCAGCCGCGGAAGGGCGAACACTGAAGCTTTCTTT.

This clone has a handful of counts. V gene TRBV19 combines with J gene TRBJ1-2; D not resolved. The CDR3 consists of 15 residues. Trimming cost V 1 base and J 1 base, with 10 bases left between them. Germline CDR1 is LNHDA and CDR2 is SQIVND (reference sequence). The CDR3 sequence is CASSIGHQSNYGYTF. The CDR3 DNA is TGTGCCAGTAGTATAGGGCATCAGAGTAACTATGGCTACACCTTC.

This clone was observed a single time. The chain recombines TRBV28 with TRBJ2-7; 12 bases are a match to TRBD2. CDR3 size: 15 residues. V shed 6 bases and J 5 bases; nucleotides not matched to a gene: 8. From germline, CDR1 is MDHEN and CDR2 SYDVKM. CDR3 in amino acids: CASSPLAGGLNEQYF. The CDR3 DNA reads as TGTGCCAGCAGCCCCCTAGCGGGGGGGCTCAACGAGCAGTACTTC.

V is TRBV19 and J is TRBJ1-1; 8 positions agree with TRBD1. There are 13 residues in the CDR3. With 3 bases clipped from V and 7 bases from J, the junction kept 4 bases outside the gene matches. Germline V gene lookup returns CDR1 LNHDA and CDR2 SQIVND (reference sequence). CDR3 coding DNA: TGTGCCAGTAGTATCAGGGGGCGCGTTGAAGCTTTCTTT. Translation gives CASSIRGRVEAFF.

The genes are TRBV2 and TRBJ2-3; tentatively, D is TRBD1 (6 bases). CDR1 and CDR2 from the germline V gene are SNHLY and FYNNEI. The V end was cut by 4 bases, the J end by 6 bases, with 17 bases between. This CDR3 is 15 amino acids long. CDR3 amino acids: CASSARDIRPDTQYF. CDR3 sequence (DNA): TGTGCCAGCAGTGCCCGGGACATCCGACCGGATACGCAGTATTTT.

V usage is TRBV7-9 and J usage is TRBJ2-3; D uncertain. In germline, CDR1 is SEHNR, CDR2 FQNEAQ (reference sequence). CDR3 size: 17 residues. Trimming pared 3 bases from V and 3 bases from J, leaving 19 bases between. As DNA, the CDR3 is TGTGCCAGCAGCTTGCAGATGAAACCCTCTCAGACAGATACGCAGTATTTT. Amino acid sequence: CASSLQMKPSQTDTQYF.

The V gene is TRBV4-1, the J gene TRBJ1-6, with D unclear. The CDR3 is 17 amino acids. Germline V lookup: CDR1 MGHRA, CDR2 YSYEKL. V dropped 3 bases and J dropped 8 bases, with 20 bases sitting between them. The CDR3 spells CASSHPPGGPDHSPLHF. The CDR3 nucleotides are TGCGCCAGCAGCCACCCCCCCGGCGGTCCTGACCATTCACCCCTCCACTTT.

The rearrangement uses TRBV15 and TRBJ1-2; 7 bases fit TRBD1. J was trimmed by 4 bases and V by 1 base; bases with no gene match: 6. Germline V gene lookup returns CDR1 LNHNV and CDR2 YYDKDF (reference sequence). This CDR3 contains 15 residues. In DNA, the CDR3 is TGTGCCACCAGCAGAGCACAGGGGAGCCGCTATGGCTACACCTTC. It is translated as CATSRAQGSRYGYTF.

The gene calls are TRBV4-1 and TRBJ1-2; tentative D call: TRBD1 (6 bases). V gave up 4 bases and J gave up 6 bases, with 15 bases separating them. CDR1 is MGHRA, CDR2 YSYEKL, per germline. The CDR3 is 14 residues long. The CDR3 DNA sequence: TGCGCCAGCAGCCCGAAGCCTACAGGGAATGGCTACACCTTC. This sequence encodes CASSPKPTGNGYTF.

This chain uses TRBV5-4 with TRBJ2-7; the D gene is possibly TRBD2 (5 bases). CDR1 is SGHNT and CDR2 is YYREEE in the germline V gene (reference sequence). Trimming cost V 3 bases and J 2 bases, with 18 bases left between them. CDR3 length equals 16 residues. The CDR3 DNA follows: TGTGCCAGCAGCTCAGGAGGCGGCCGACTCCCCTACGAGCAGTACTTC. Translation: CASSSGGGRLPYEQYF.

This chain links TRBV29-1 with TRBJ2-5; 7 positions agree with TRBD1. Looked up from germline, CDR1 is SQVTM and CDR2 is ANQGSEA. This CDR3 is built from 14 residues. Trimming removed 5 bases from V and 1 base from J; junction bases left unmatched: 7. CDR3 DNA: TGCAGCGTTACCGGGACAGCTCCCCAAGAGACCCAGTACTTC. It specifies CSVTGTAPQETQYF.